The 14 T cell receptor beta chains presented below share a single source sample, sequenced in a study of T cells in Graves' hyperthyroidism and ophthalmopathy. What was amplified from RNA transcripts were TCR beta CDR3 regions. Initially, a first-round RT-PCR of the TCR CDR3 employed the HTBI primer set. Via MiXCR, TCRdb re-called the multiplex PCR reads, giving one row per CDR3 protein. This sample yields hundreds of thousands of distinct CDR3 sequences, of which 15% to 18% are seen a single time; approximately 7.5% belongs to the top ten. Sequencing was performed on blood. Receptors were obtained from a woman younger than 35 with Graves' hyperthyroidism.

This clonotype was detected ten times or more. CDR3 region: CAWSGTSTDTQYF. The CDR3 nucleotides are TGTGCCTGGAGTGGGACTAGCACAGATACGCAGTATTTT. The rearrangement joins TRBV30 to TRBJ2-3; tentatively, D is TRBD2 (5 bases). This CDR3 spans 13 amino acids. The germline V gene encodes CDR1 GTSNPN and CDR2 SVGIG (reference sequence). Trimming pared 1 base from V and 0 bases from J, leaving 5 bases between. The full variable domain, completed using reference TRBV30 and TRBJ2-3, is SQTIHQWPATLVQPVGSPLSLECTVEGTSNPNLYWYRQAAGRGLQLLFYSVGIGQISSEVPQNLSASRPQDRQFILSSKKLLLSDSGFYLCAWSGTSTDTQYFGPGTRLTVL.

This clonotype occurred once. The rearrangement links TRBV7-8 to TRBJ1-5; D gene uncertain. V lost 3 bases, J lost 6 bases, and 6 bases lay in between. The CDR3 sequence is 12 residues long. Germline CDR1 SGHVS, CDR2 FQNEAQ. The CDR3 coding sequence is TGTGCCAGCAGCTTCAGTAGTCAGCCCCAGCATTTT. This sequence encodes CASSFSSQPQHF. Full variable domain (outside the CDR3, taken from reference TRBV7-8 and TRBJ1-5): GAGVSQSPRYKVAKRGQDVALRCDPISGHVSLFWYQQALGQGPEFLTYFQNEAQLDKSGLPSDRFFAERPEGSVSTLKIQRTQQEDSAVYLCASSFSSQPQHFGDGTRLSIL.

The J gene is TRBJ1-2, the V gene TRBV27, with 9 positions matching TRBD1. The V and J ends lost 3 bases and 10 bases, in that order; junction bases with no gene match: 6. Germline CDR1 and CDR2: MNHEY and SMNVEV (reference sequence). The CDR3 length is 13 residues. DNA of the CDR3: TGTGCCAGCAGTTTTGGGGACAGGGTTGACTACACCTTC. It codes for CASSFGDRVDYTF.

This chain connects TRBV3-1 to TRBJ1-1, with a possible D match to TRBD1 (5 bases). The CDR3 has 15 residues. Trimming left V 4 bases short and J 4 bases short, with 16 bases between. Germline V CDR1 and CDR2: LGHDT, YNNKEL (reference sequence). The CDR3 coding sequence is TGTGCCAGCAGCCGAGAGCTGACAGCACGCACTGAAGCTTTCTTT. This translates into CASSRELTARTEAFF.

This clonotype was seen at least ten times. CDR3: CASSRGTTYEQYF. In DNA form, the CDR3 reads TGTGCCAGCAGCCGCGGGACTACCTACGAGCAGTACTTC. The chain carries TRBV3-1 and TRBJ2-7, with TRBD2 matching over 7 bases. The CDR3 consists of 13 residues. CDR1 is LGHDT, CDR2 YNNKEL, per germline (reference sequence). V lost 4 bases to trimming and J lost 2 bases; unmatched junction nucleotides: 2.

This clonotype was picked up many times. The chain is built from TRBV20-1 and TRBJ2-1; 12 nucleotides match TRBD2. CDR3 length equals 15 residues. V lost 0 bases, J lost 8 bases, and 5 bases stayed unmatched. CDR1 is DFQATT and CDR2 is SNEGSKA in the germline V gene (reference sequence). The CDR3, as DNA: TGCAGTGCTAGAGACACTAGCGGGAGGACGTATGAGCAGTTCTTC. Its protein is CSARDTSGRTYEQFF.

This clonotype occurred a few times. The V call is TRBV28, the J call TRBJ2-3; TRBD2 matches 8 bases. The CDR3 is 15 amino acids. V dropped 6 bases and J dropped 0; count of bases not matched to a gene: 5. In germline, CDR1 is MDHEN, CDR2 SYDVKM. The CDR3, as DNA: TGTGCCAGCAGGATGACTAGCGCAAGCACAGATACGCAGTATTTT. Its translation: CASRMTSASTDTQYF.

This chain connects TRBV28 to TRBJ2-5; a weak D match, TRBD2 (6 bases). The germline V gene has CDR1 MDHEN and CDR2 SYDVKM. Trimming removed 8 bases at V and 13 bases at J, with 17 bases between. The CDR3 covers 11 residues. The CDR3 DNA follows: TGTGCCAGCGTTGGGGCCCGGGGACTGTACTTC. It codes for CASVGARGLYF.

The chain uses TRBV6-1 and TRBJ1-4, with D unclear. CDR1 and CDR2 from the germline V gene are MNHNS and SASEGT. With 6 bases removed from V and 2 bases from J, the gap between germline ends came to 10 bases. This CDR3 is built from 14 residues. CDR3 region: CASRGQWTNEKLFF. The CDR3 nucleotides read TGTGCCAGCAGGGGTCAGTGGACTAATGAAAAACTGTTTTTT.

This clonotype was counted many times. V and J are TRBV6-1 and TRBJ2-5, with 9 bases aligning to TRBD1. Germline CDR1 reads MNHNS; CDR2 reads SASEGT. The CDR3 loop spans 13 amino acids. The V and J ends lost 4 bases and 5 bases, in that order; junction bases with no gene match: 2. CDR3 in DNA: TGTGCCAGCAGTGCGGACAGGGGTGAGACCCAGTACTTC. It yields the protein CASSADRGETQYF.

This clonotype has at least ten counts. This chain uses TRBV7-3 with TRBJ2-1, with 16 positions matching TRBD2. The CDR3 contains 17 residues. The V gene's germline CDR1 is SGHTA and CDR2 FQGTGA. The V gene end was trimmed by 5 bases and the J gene end by 3 bases; junction bases not matched to a gene: 4. The CDR3 DNA is TGTGCCAGCAGCGCGGGACTAGCGGGAGGGATCTACAATGAGCAGTTCTTC. Protein sequence: CASSAGLAGGIYNEQFF.

This clonotype was counted at least ten times. The gene calls are TRBV11-2 and TRBJ2-5; TRBD2 matches at 8 bases. CDR3 size: 16 residues. The germline gives CDR1 SGHAT, CDR2 FQNNGV. With 0 bases clipped from V and 1 base from J, the junction kept 4 bases outside the gene matches. CDR3 protein: CASSLEVSGTQETQYF. CDR3 DNA: TGTGCCAGCAGCTTAGAGGTTAGCGGGACCCAAGAGACCCAGTACTTC.

The sample holds many counts of this clonotype. The J gene is TRBJ1-2, the V gene TRBV28; 7 nucleotides align to TRBD1. The germline V gene has CDR1 MDHEN and CDR2 SYDVKM. This CDR3 has 15 amino acids. V was clipped by 7 bases and J by 6 bases; unmatched bases: 14. The CDR3 DNA follows: TGTGCCAGCACAAATAGGGACAGACAATCCGATGGCTACACCTTC. Amino acid sequence: CASTNRDRQSDGYTF.

The chain employs TRBV5-1 and TRBJ2-5, with D perhaps matching TRBD1 (6 bases). With 3 bases removed from V and 5 bases from J, the gap between germline ends came to 17 bases. CDR1 is SGHRS, CDR2 YFSETQ, per germline. The CDR3 contains 15 residues. DNA of the CDR3: TGCGCCAGCAGCTGGGGGATCAGGGGCGCGGAGACCCAGTACTTC. Translation: CASSWGIRGAETQYF.